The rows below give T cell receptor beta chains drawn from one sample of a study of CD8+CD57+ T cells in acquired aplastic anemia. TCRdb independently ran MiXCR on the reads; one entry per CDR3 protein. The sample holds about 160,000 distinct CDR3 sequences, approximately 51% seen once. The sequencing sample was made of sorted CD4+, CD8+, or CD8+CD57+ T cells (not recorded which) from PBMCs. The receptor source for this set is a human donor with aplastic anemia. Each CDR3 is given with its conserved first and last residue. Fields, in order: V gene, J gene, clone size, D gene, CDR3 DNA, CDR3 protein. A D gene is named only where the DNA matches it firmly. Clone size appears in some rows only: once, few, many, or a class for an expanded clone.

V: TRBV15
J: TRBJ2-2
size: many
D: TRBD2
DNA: TGTGCCACCAGCCGGAGCGGGAGGGCCGACACCGGGGAGCTGTTTTTT
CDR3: CATSRSGRADTGELFF

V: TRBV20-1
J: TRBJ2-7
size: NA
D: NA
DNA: TGCAGCCCTACGGCGGGGATCCTGCCGGGCGAGCAGTACTTC
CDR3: CSPTAGILPGEQYF

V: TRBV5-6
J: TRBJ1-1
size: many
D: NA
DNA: TGTGCCAGCAGCTTGCGGGGGGCAGGGCAGGTCACTGAAGCTTTCTTT
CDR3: CASSLRGAGQVTEAFF

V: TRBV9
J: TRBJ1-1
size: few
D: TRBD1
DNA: TGTGCCAGCAGCCCCGGGACAGGGGACACTGAAGCTTTCTTT
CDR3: CASSPGTGDTEAFF

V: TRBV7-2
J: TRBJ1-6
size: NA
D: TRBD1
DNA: TGTGCCAGCAGCACCAGACAGGGAGAAAATTCACCCCTCCACTTT
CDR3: CASSTRQGENSPLHF

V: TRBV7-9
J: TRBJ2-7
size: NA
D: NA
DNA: TGTGCCAGCAGCTTCGGCGTGGCGGCCGAGCAGTACTTC
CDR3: CASSFGVAAEQYF

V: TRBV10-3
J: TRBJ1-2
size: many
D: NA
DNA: TGTGCCATCAGTGAGAAGCAGGGAACCTATGGCTACACCTTC
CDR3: CAISEKQGTYGYTF

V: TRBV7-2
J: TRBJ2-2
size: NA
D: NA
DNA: TGTGCCAGTAGTATTCCCGTCCTAAGGGTCTACGACACCGGGGAGCTGTTTTTT
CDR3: CASSIPVLRVYDTGELFF

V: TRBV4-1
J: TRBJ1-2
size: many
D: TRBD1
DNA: TGCGCCAGCACCTCAGGGGACAGGCGGGCCTATGGCTACACCTTC
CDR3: CASTSGDRRAYGYTF

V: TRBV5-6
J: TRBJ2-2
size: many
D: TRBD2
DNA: TGTGCCAGCAGCTTGTTAGGGCTAGCGGAGAACACCGGGGAGCTGTTTTTT
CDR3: CASSLLGLAENTGELFF

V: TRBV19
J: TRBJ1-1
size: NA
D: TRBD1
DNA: TGTGCCAGTAGTCCCGGGACAGGAGGTTTTAACACTGAAGCTTTCTTT
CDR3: CASSPGTGGFNTEAFF

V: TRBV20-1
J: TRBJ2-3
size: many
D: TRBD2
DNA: TGCAGTGCTAGAGATTTCGCGGGGGGGCCCGATACGCAGTATTTT
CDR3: CSARDFAGGPDTQYF

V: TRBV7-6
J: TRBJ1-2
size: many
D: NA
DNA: TGTGCCAGCTCCTCCTATAACTATGGCTACACCTTC
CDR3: CASSSYNYGYTF

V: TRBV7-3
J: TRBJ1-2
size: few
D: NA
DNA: TGTGCCAGCAGCCCGGACACATTCTATGGCTACACCTTC
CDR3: CASSPDTFYGYTF

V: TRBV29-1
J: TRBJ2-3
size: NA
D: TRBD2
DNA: TGCAGCGCCAAGGGGGGGACTAGCGGGAGCGCAGATACGCAGTATTTT
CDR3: CSAKGGTSGSADTQYF

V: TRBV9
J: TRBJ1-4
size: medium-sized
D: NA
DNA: TGTGCCAGCAACAACGGAAGGGAAAAACTGTTTTTT
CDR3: CASNNGREKLFF

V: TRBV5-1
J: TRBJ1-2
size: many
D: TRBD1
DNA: TGCGCCAGCAGCGAGAGGACAGGGGGGAATGGCTACACCTTC
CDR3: CASSERTGGNGYTF

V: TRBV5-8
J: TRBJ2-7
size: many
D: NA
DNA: TGTGCCAGCAGCGGGCCGGGAATGGGAAGCTACGAGCAGTACTTC
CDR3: CASSGPGMGSYEQYF

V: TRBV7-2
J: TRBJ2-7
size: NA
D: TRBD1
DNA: TGTGCCAGCAGCTTAGCTTCCGGACAGGCTACCTTCGAGCAGTACTTC
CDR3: CASSLASGQATFEQYF

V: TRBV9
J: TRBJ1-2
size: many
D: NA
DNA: TGTGCCAGCAGCGTAGAGAGGACAGCACTTAGCTATGGCTACACCTTC
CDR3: CASSVERTALSYGYTF

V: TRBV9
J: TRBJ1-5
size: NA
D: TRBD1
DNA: TGTGCCAGCAGCGTAGCGGGACAGGGGGCGCGTCAGCCCCAGCATTTT
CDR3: CASSVAGQGARQPQHF

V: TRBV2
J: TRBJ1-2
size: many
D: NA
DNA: TGTGCCAGCAGTGAAAAGGGGTTCTATGGCTACACCTTC
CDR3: CASSEKGFYGYTF

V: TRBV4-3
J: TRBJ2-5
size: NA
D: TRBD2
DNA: TGCGCCAGAAAACTAGCGGGGATTCAAGAGACCCAGTACTTC
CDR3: CARKLAGIQETQYF

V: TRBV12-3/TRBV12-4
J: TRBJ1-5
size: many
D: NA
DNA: TGTGCCAGCACCCGGGGGATGGTACAGCCCCAGCATTTT
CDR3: CASTRGMVQPQHF

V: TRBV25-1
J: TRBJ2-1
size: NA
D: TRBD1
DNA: TGTGCCACCTCAGGGGACAGGGGCAATGAGCAGTTCTTC
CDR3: CATSGDRGNEQFF

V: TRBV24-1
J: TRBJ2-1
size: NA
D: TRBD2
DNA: TGTGCCACCAGTGACCCTGGACTAGCGGTGGTCCTCGGCAATGAGCAGTTCTTC
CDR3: CATSDPGLAVVLGNEQFF

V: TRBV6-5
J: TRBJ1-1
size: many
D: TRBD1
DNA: TGTGCCAGCAGTTACGCTCAGGGGGCAAGGACTGAAGCTTTCTTT
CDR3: CASSYAQGARTEAFF